This TCR beta chain is drawn from a study of T cell responses to AZD1222 COVID-19 vaccine. The CDR3 is made up of 17 amino acids. V was clipped by 1 base and J by 0 bases; unmatched bases: 3. Germline V gene lookup returns CDR1 SGHRS and CDR2 YFSETQ. Using immunoSEQ multiplex PCR, the repertoire was profiled, and TCRdb retains in-frame clones only, with some absent. The sample lists 150,000 to 180,000 clones; under 95% were seen once. Sequences were derived from peripheral blood, sampled on day 0 of AZD1222 vaccination. The rearrangement joins TRBV5-1 to TRBJ2-6, with TRBD2 matching over 8 bases. This TCR was sampled from an adult in good health. For the CDR3, the DNA is TGCGCCAGCAGCTTGACTAGCGGATTCTCTGGGGCCAACGTCCTGACTTTC. Its translation: CASSLTSGFSGANVLTF.